The sequence of this T cell receptor (beta chain) was determined in a study of human T cells and chemical hapten exposure. Study summary: Patients, mostly women, had alopecia areata, alopecia totalis or alopecia universalis. Broader study findings: Among TCRs, those above 1 in 1000 frequency were unaffected by DPC sensitization.

Library construction involved attaching unique molecular identifiers to individual cDNA molecules, which allowed quantitative, reproducible TCR counting. In TCRdb, the RACE reads were re-called with MiXCR into one record per CDR3 protein. Of some 91,000 distinct CDR3 sequences in the sample, about 28% were seen once. Regarding time point: patch test 3, about 24 weeks after DPC sensitization. Noted treatment: therapeutic diphenylcyclopropenone sensitization with weekly scalp DPC. There are a few counts of this clonotype. Its antigen is undetermined. With 5 bases clipped from V and 5 bases from J, the junction kept 3 bases outside the gene matches. CDR3 length equals 15 residues. Looked up from germline, CDR1 is MDHEN and CDR2 is SYDVKM.

This TCR was sampled from a man aged 40-50 years with alopecia areata. Some clones in this sample may be carry-over from other donors' samples. The V and J genes are TRBV28 and TRBJ2-7, with 16 bases matching TRBD2. Sequences were derived from whole blood, sampled in connection with sensitization to the hapten diphenylcyclopropenone (DPC). The CDR3 DNA reads TGTGCCAGCAGTAGGGGACTAGCGGGAGGGGACGAGCAGTACTTC. Translated: CASSRGLAGGDEQYF. Based on the CDR3 plus reference TRBV28 and TRBJ2-7, the full variable domain is DVKVTQSSRYLVKRTGEKVFLECVQDMDHENMFWYRQDPGLGLRLIYFSYDVKMKEKGDIPEGYSVSREKKERFSLILESASTNQTSMYLCASSRGLAGGDEQYFGPGTRLTVT.